One and the same sample provided the 32 T cell receptor beta chains below, sequenced in a study of beta chain features in type 1 diabetes. These TCRs' antigens remain unknown. Findings of the study overall: Shorter TCRB CDR3s, moderately but significantly so, were found in Type 1 diabetes patients in all four CD4+ subsets.

The study reverse transcribed the entire isolated RNA, so it sequenced expressed TCRB transcripts. The repertoire was sequenced with immunoSEQ multiplex PCR; TCRdb's copy has only in-frame clones and lacks some. The repertoire includes hundreds of thousands of clones, roughly 13% of them detected once, and about 0.02% sits in the top ten. Sequencing was carried out using naive CD4+ T cells from blood. The receptors were gathered from a man aged 18 to 30 with type 1 diabetes.

This clone was counted a few times. The J gene is TRBJ1-1, the V gene TRBV29-1; TRBD1 aligns across 8 bases. This CDR3 is 13 amino acids long. V trimming: 7 bases; J trimming: 4 bases; junction bases outside the gene matches: 8. CDR1 is SQVTM, CDR2 ANQGSEA, per germline. The CDR3 DNA reads TGCAGCGGAAAACAGGGGGTGGCCACTGAAGCTTTCTTT. Translating gives CSGKQGVATEAFF.

This clone was picked up many times. The chain links TRBV7-2 to TRBJ2-7; D not certain. The CDR3 contains 13 residues. Germline CDR1 is SGHTA and CDR2 is FQGNSA. Trimming shortened V by 3 bases and J by 5 bases, and 11 bases separated the two germline ends. CDR3 sequence: CASSFTAQNEQYF. CDR3 sequence (DNA): TGTGCCAGCAGCTTTACGGCCCAGAACGAGCAGTACTTC.

This clone occurred a few times. The rearrangement uses TRBV29-1 and TRBJ2-5; D might be TRBD1 (6 bases). Germline V gives CDR1 SQVTM, CDR2 ANQGSEA. V gave up 7 bases and J gave up 1 base, with 10 bases separating them. The length of the CDR3 is 12 residues. CDR3: CSANRAQETQYF. CDR3 coding DNA: TGCAGCGCCAACAGGGCCCAAGAGACCCAGTACTTC.

The V and J genes are TRBV12-5 and TRBJ1-1; D not resolved. This CDR3 has 13 residues. Germline values: CDR1 LGHNT, CDR2 FRNRAP. Trimming stripped 5 bases from V and 0 bases from J, with 7 bases between. The CDR3 DNA is TGTGCTAGTGGTAGGCGATTGAACACTGAAGCTTTCTTT. Translated: CASGRRLNTEAFF.

This clone has just a few counts. The sample contains more than one DNA sequence encoding this CDR3. The chain links TRBV5-1 to TRBJ2-7; no reliable D call. The germline V and J ends were trimmed by 4 bases and 4 bases, with 12 bases remaining between them. The CDR3 has 13 amino acids. Germline V gene lookup returns CDR1 SGHRS and CDR2 YFSETQ. CDR3 DNA sequence: TGCGCCAGCAGCCTTGACCCCATTTACGAGCAGTACTTC. Translating it yields CASSLDPIYEQYF.

The chain combines TRBV7-8 with TRBJ1-2; 8 positions agree with TRBD1. V shed 2 bases and J 7 bases; nucleotides not matched to a gene: 15. The CDR3 extends over 17 amino acids. CDR1 and CDR2 (germline): SGHVS, FQNEAQ. The CDR3 is CASSLLRGPGKGGGYTF. Written as DNA, the CDR3 is TGTGCCAGCAGCTTACTCAGGGGGCCAGGGAAGGGCGGTGGCTACACCTTC.

V gene TRBV27 combines with J gene TRBJ2-3, with 9 bases aligning to TRBD2. The germline V gene encodes CDR1 MNHEY and CDR2 SMNVEV (reference sequence). Trimming took 0 bases from V and 7 from J; bases not matched to a gene: 11. CDR3 size: 17 residues. The CDR3 nucleotides read TGTGCCAGCAGTTTATCTGGCGGGCTAGCGGGGATGAATACGCAGTATTTT. As protein: CASSLSGGLAGMNTQYF.

This chain joins TRBV30 and TRBJ1-2; D is unresolved. CDR1 GTSNPN and CDR2 SVGIG come from the germline V gene (reference sequence). The CDR3 spans 18 residues. Deletions cut 1 base from V and 1 base from J, with 22 bases between. The CDR3 sequence: CAWSDGQGRANRNYGYTF. The CDR3 DNA is TGTGCCTGGAGTGACGGTCAAGGCAGAGCCAACCGTAACTATGGCTACACCTTC.

This chain connects TRBV4-1 to TRBJ2-2; 8 bases line up with TRBD2. The germline CDR1 and CDR2 sequences are MGHRA and YSYEKL. V was pared by 0 bases and J by 6 bases, with 6 bases of the junction left unmatched. This CDR3 has 16 residues. CDR3 sequence (DNA): TGCGCCAGCAGCCAAGAACTAGCGGATTGGGCCGGGGAGCTGTTTTTT. Its translation is CASSQELADWAGELFF.

This clone was observed a few times. The chain is built from TRBV9 and TRBJ1-2; D call uncertain. CDR1 and CDR2 from the germline V gene are SGDLS and YYNGEE. This CDR3 contains 14 residues. V was pared by 4 bases and J by 7 bases, with 17 bases between. CDR3 loop: CASSPLDWGGGYTF. In DNA form, the CDR3 reads TGTGCCAGCAGCCCCCTCGACTGGGGTGGTGGCTACACCTTC.

This clone appeared a few times. This sequence joins TRBV19 and TRBJ1-5; TRBD1 aligns across 7 bases. With V trimmed by 5 bases and J by 2 bases, 3 bases remained unmatched. The CDR3 covers 14 residues. Germline V gene data show CDR1 as LNHDA and CDR2 as SQIVND (reference sequence). As DNA, the CDR3 is TGTGCCAGTAGTTTCACAGGGGGCAATCAGCCCCAGCATTTT. Translating it yields CASSFTGGNQPQHF.

The J gene is TRBJ2-5, the V gene TRBV6-1; D might be TRBD2 (6 bases). V lost 3 bases to trimming and J lost 5 bases, with 19 bases between them. In germline, CDR1 is MNHNS, CDR2 SASEGT. CDR3 length: 16 residues. This chain's CDR3 is CASSEWAGSSYETQYF. CDR3 sequence (DNA): TGTGCCAGCAGTGAGTGGGCGGGGAGCTCCTATGAGACCCAGTACTTC.

This chain uses TRBV6-6 with TRBJ2-7; a possible D gene is TRBD1 (6 bases). The CDR3 runs 14 residues. Germline V gives CDR1 MNHNY, CDR2 SVGAGI (reference sequence). Trimming removed 7 bases at V and 0 bases at J, with 13 bases between. CDR3 in amino acids: CASTHGTLSYEQYF. For the CDR3, the DNA is TGTGCCAGCACCCACGGGACACTCTCCTACGAGCAGTACTTC.

This clone was counted a few times. This sequence joins TRBV4-1 and TRBJ1-2, with 10 nucleotides matching TRBD1. V gave up 1 base and J gave up 4 bases; unmatched junction bases: 9. This CDR3 comprises 17 residues. CDR1 and CDR2 from the germline V gene are MGHRA and YSYEKL. This CDR3 is CASSQGPDRGILYGYTF. CDR3 nucleotides: TGCGCCAGCAGCCAAGGGCCGGACAGGGGGATCCTCTATGGCTACACCTTC.

This clone was observed a few times. The sample holds other DNA sequences that translate to the same CDR3. The V call is TRBV5-1, the J call TRBJ2-3; D is unresolved. The CDR3 is made up of 12 amino acids. The V end was cut by 3 bases, the J end by 0 bases, with 2 bases between. Looked up from germline, CDR1 is SGHRS and CDR2 is YFSETQ. CDR3 DNA: TGCGCCAGCAGCTCCAGCACAGATACGCAGTATTTT. It specifies CASSSSTDTQYF. Together with reference TRBV5-1 and TRBJ2-3, the CDR3 gives the full variable domain: KAGVTQTPRYLIKTRGQQVTLSCSPISGHRSVSWYQQTPGQGLQFLFEYFSETQRNKGNFPGRFSGRQFSNSRSEMNVSTLELGDSALYLCASSSSTDTQYFGPGTRLTVL.

This clone was seen a handful of times. The V call is TRBV18, the J call TRBJ1-1; unclear D gene. V shed 3 bases and J shed 0 bases, with 14 bases lying between them. Germline V CDR1 and CDR2: KGHSH, LQKENI. The length of the CDR3 is 16 residues. CDR3 region: CASSPGGRFMNTEAFF. The DNA of the CDR3 is TGTGCCAGCTCACCGGGAGGCAGATTCATGAACACTGAAGCTTTCTTT.

This clone was detected a few times. The J gene is TRBJ1-5, the V gene TRBV5-6; a possible D gene is TRBD1 (5 bases). Trimming cost V 0 bases and J 7 bases, with 11 bases left between them. CDR3 length: 14 amino acids. Germline V gene lookup returns CDR1 SGHDT and CDR2 YYEEEE. Written as DNA, the CDR3 is TGTGCCAGCAGCTTGGCCGGGGCTGGCCAGCCCCAGCATTTT. It is translated as CASSLAGAGQPQHF.

This clone turned up a few times. This chain joins TRBV5-4 and TRBJ1-2, with 7 nucleotides matching TRBD1. From germline, CDR1 is SGHNT and CDR2 YYREEE (reference sequence). After removal of 5 bases from V and 6 bases from J, the junction contained 13 bases not matched to a gene. The CDR3 runs 15 residues. Here the CDR3 reads CASRPGTAEINGYTF. The CDR3 DNA sequence: TGTGCCAGCAGACCCGGGACAGCTGAAATTAATGGCTACACCTTC.

The rearrangement uses TRBV29-1 and TRBJ1-5; TRBD1 aligns across 8 bases. The length of the CDR3 is 12 residues. CDR1 is SQVTM, CDR2 ANQGSEA, per germline. Losses at the gene ends were 7 bases for V and 4 bases for J; bases not matched to a gene: 3. The CDR3 DNA is TGCAGCGACAACAGGGGGAATCAGCCCCAGCATTTT. Translation gives CSDNRGNQPQHF.

This clone was found a few times. The chain has TRBV6-6 and TRBJ1-2; D possibly corresponds to TRBD1 (6 bases). This CDR3 region has 15 residues. Germline V gene data show CDR1 as MNHNY and CDR2 as SVGAGI (reference sequence). V was pared by 0 bases and J by 4 bases, with 12 bases between. CDR3 in DNA: TGTGCCAGCAGTTACTCCGAAATCAGGGGCTATGGCTACACCTTC. As protein: CASSYSEIRGYGYTF.

The chain uses TRBV11-3 and TRBJ2-6, with D hard to call. Trimming took off 1 base at V and 0 bases at J, with 7 bases between the two ends. Germline V CDR1 and CDR2: SGHNT, YENEEA. The CDR3 is 16 amino acids. CDR3 in DNA: TGTGCCAGCAGCTTAGGCTATCCCTCTGGGGCCAACGTCCTGACTTTC. Translation: CASSLGYPSGANVLTF.

This clone turned up a few times. The sample carries other DNA sequences with the same CDR3. The genes are TRBV7-9 and TRBJ2-2; D gene ambiguous. Germline V CDR1 and CDR2: SEHNR, FQNEAQ (reference sequence). This CDR3 region has 12 residues. The V end was cut by 2 bases, the J end by 4 bases, with 2 bases between. The CDR3 reads CASSLSTGELFF. The CDR3 DNA is TGTGCCAGCAGCTTAAGCACCGGGGAGCTGTTTTTT.

The table lists this clone with a few counts. The rearrangement joins TRBV6-5 to TRBJ1-2, with unresolved D. The CDR3 totals 15 residues. The germline V and J ends were trimmed by 0 bases and 10 bases, with 18 bases remaining between them. Germline CDR1 and CDR2: MNHEY and SVGAGI. The CDR3 DNA sequence: TGTGCCAGCAGTTACTCTGGTTTCGACGGGTTATACTACACCTTC. It codes for CASSYSGFDGLYYTF.

This clone was counted a few times. This chain joins TRBV6-4 and TRBJ1-5; unclear D gene. Deletions cut 4 bases from V and 4 bases from J, with 8 bases between. Germline values: CDR1 MRHNA, CDR2 SNTAGT. CDR3 size: 13 residues. The CDR3, as DNA: TGTGCCAGCAGTGTTACATTTAATCAGCCCCAGCATTTT. Its protein product is CASSVTFNQPQHF.

This clone was found a few times. DNA of the CDR3: TGTGCCAGCAGCGTAGATAGGGATAATCCCGAGCAGTACTTC. It translates to CASSVDRDNPEQYF. The gene calls are TRBV9 and TRBJ2-7, with D hard to call. V was shortened by 0 bases and J by 6 bases, with 13 bases between the two germline ends. CDR1 is SGDLS and CDR2 is YYNGEE in the germline V gene. The CDR3 consists of 14 residues.

The rearrangement links TRBV10-3 to TRBJ1-1, with TRBD1 identical over 9 bases. The V gene end was trimmed by 2 bases and the J gene end by 12 bases; junction bases not matched to a gene: 16. The CDR3 extends over 16 amino acids. Germline loops: CDR1 ENHRY, CDR2 SYGVKD. The CDR3, as DNA: TGTGCCATCAGTGAGGACCCCCGAACAGGGGGCGGCATCTCTTTCTTT. It translates to CAISEDPRTGGGISFF.

The rearrangement links TRBV29-1 to TRBJ1-1; unclear D gene. The ends were cut back, 4 bases at V and 4 bases at J, with 7 bases in the middle. Germline CDR1 is SQVTM and CDR2 is ANQGSEA. CDR3 length: 11 residues. The CDR3 DNA reads TGCAGCGTTGCCATGAGCACTGAAGCTTTCTTT. It yields the protein CSVAMSTEAFF.

This clone was seen a handful of times. The gene calls are TRBV12-5 and TRBJ1-1; D gene uncertain. CDR3 size: 11 residues. V was clipped by 3 bases and J by 2 bases, with 1 base between them. The germline CDR1 and CDR2 sequences are LGHNT and FRNRAP. The CDR3 region is CASGFNTEAFF. The CDR3 DNA reads TGTGCTAGTGGTTTCAACACTGAAGCTTTCTTT.

This clone showed up just a few times. V gene TRBV7-2 combines with J gene TRBJ1-2; no firm D call. From germline, CDR1 is SGHTA and CDR2 FQGNSA. Trimming removed 3 bases at V and 1 base at J, with 9 bases between. The CDR3 totals 14 residues. The CDR3 here is CASSLARDNYGYTF. The CDR3 region has the DNA TGTGCCAGCAGCTTGGCGAGGGATAACTATGGCTACACCTTC. The full variable domain, completed using reference TRBV7-2 and TRBJ1-2, is GAGVSQSPSNKVTEKGKDVELRCDPISGHTALYWYRQSLGQGLEFLIYFQGNSAPDKSGLPSDRFSAERTGGSVSTLTIQRTQQEDSAVYLCASSLARDNYGYTFGSGTRLTVV.

The chain recombines TRBV5-1 with TRBJ2-3, with D hard to call. This CDR3 has 14 amino acids. Germline lookup yields CDR1 SGHRS and CDR2 YFSETQ. Between the trimmed V and J ends, which lost 5 bases and 4 bases, there was a span of 14 bases. The chain's CDR3 is CASRVNRGADTQYF. As DNA, the CDR3 is TGCGCCAGCAGAGTCAACCGCGGAGCAGATACGCAGTATTTT.

This clone came up a few times. The rearrangement joins TRBV15 to TRBJ2-2, with 11 bases lining up with TRBD1. Germline assignment: CDR1 LNHNV and CDR2 YYDKDF (reference sequence). The CDR3 has 15 residues. V gave up 3 bases and J gave up 7 bases; unmatched junction bases: 4. The DNA of the CDR3 is TGTGCCACCAGCAGGGACAGGGGGCAGGTCGGGGAGCTGTTTTTT. This sequence encodes CATSRDRGQVGELFF. Complete variable domain (other parts from reference TRBV15 and TRBJ2-2): DAMVIQNPRYQVTQFGKPVTLSCSQTLNHNVMYWYQQKSSQAPKLLFHYYDKDFNNEADTPDNFQSRRPNTSFCFLDIRSPGLGDTAMYLCATSRDRGQVGELFFGEGSRLTVL.

This clone was counted between two and nine times. The chain recombines TRBV5-4 with TRBJ2-5; D may match TRBD1 or TRBD2 (6 bases each). Per germline, CDR1 SGHNT and CDR2 YYREEE (reference sequence). V gave up 4 bases and J gave up 4 bases, with 14 bases separating them. The CDR3 has 14 amino acids. In DNA, the CDR3 is TGTGCCAGCAGCCCCGATCCGGGGGCAGAGACCCAGTACTTC. Protein: CASSPDPGAETQYF. The full variable domain, in which reference TRBV5-4 and TRBJ2-5 provide the parts outside the CDR3, is ETGVTQSPTHLIKTRGQQVTLRCSSQSGHNTVSWYQQALGQGPQFIFQYYREEENGRGNFPPRFSGLQFPNYSSELNVNALELDDSALYLCASSPDPGAETQYFGPGTRLLVL.